One and the same sample provided the 24 T cell receptor beta chains below, sequenced in a study of blood T cells in healthy people across ages. Primers used in a second PCR of roughly 6 to 11 cycles were a sample-barcoded 5' primer and a J-beta primer mix. TCRdb independently ran MiXCR on the 5' RACE reads; one entry per CDR3 protein. The sample shows more than 1 million distinct CDR3 sequences, more than 35% of them seen only once. Sequenced input: blood. The receptors derive from a woman aged 55-70 years in good health.

This clonotype has a handful of counts. The chain recombines TRBV29-1 with TRBJ2-7; D may match TRBD1 or TRBD2 (5 bases each). Germline CDR1 and CDR2: SQVTM and ANQGSEA. V was shortened by 3 bases and J by 1 base, with 10 bases between the two germline ends. There are 13 residues in the CDR3. The DNA of the CDR3 is TGCAGCGTTGATGAGGGGCAGTCCTACGAGCAGTACTTC. Its protein is CSVDEGQSYEQYF.

This chain joins TRBV4-2 and TRBJ2-7; tentative D call: TRBD2 (6 bases). The V gene's germline CDR1 is LGHNA and CDR2 YNFKEQ. The CDR3 is 14 amino acids. Trimming removed 4 bases at V and 2 bases at J, with 12 bases between. Here the CDR3 reads CASSPPGRPYEQYF. Here the CDR3 DNA reads TGTGCCAGCAGCCCACCCGGGAGACCCTACGAGCAGTACTTC.

The rearrangement links TRBV20-1 to TRBJ2-1; D might be TRBD1 (6 bases). The CDR3 loop spans 16 amino acids. Germline values: CDR1 DFQATT, CDR2 SNEGSKA (reference sequence). Trimming pared 3 bases from V and 9 bases from J, leaving 24 bases between. In DNA form, the CDR3 reads TGCAGTGCTAGTATGCGACAGGACTTTTTAAAGAGTGAGCAGTTCTTC. Translated, it gives CSASMRQDFLKSEQFF.

This chain connects TRBV9 to TRBJ2-1, with D hard to call. Germline V lookup: CDR1 SGDLS, CDR2 YYNGEE. V gave up 4 bases and J gave up 9 bases, with 14 bases separating them. CDR3 size: 13 residues. The chain's CDR3 is CASSTRLYSEQFF. As DNA, the CDR3 is TGTGCCAGCAGCACACGATTATATTCTGAGCAGTTCTTC.

This clonotype appeared a few times. This chain joins TRBV5-1 and TRBJ2-4; D may be TRBD2 (6 bases). The DNA matches TRBJ2-7 better at its end, which makes the J call doubtful. CDR3 size: 17 residues. Germline-derived CDR1 and CDR2 are SGHRS and YFSETQ. CDR3 in amino acids: CASSQLGLREPTYEQYF. The CDR3 DNA reads as TGCGCCAGCAGTCAACTTGGTTTACGGGAGCCCACCTACGAGCAGTACTTC.

This clonotype came up a few times. The chain couples TRBV5-1 to TRBJ2-7, with a possible D match to TRBD2 (5 bases). The V gene lost 0 bases and the J gene lost 2 bases, with 12 bases spanning the gap. The CDR3 loop spans 15 amino acids. Germline assignment: CDR1 SGHRS and CDR2 YFSETQ. The CDR3, as DNA: TGCGCCAGCAGCTTGGAGGGCGGGCGGACCTACGAGCAGTACTTC. This translates into CASSLEGGRTYEQYF.

The rearrangement uses TRBV29-1 and TRBJ2-1; possible D gene TRBD2, 5 bases. In germline, CDR1 is SQVTM, CDR2 ANQGSEA. This CDR3 is 11 amino acids long. This CDR3 reads CSSYERNEQFF. CDR3 sequence (DNA): TGCAGTTCATATGAGCGGAATGAGCAGTTCTTC.

CDR3 DNA sequence: TGCAGTGCTCGACAGGGTAGGCAAGAGACCCAGTACTTC. This encodes CSARQGRQETQYF. This sequence joins TRBV20-1 and TRBJ2-5; the match to TRBD1 covers 7 bases. Per the germline V gene, CDR1 is DFQATT and CDR2 is SNEGSKA (reference sequence). V dropped 5 bases and J dropped 2; count of bases not matched to a gene: 5. This CDR3 region has 13 residues.

The V and J genes are TRBV29-1 and TRBJ1-2; D unresolved. The V gene lost 4 bases and the J gene lost 7 bases, with 16 bases spanning the gap. Germline V gene data show CDR1 as SQVTM and CDR2 as ANQGSEA. CDR3 length: 13 residues. Written as DNA, the CDR3 is TGCAGCGTTGGAGTACGTGGACGCTCTGGCTACACCTTC. It is translated as CSVGVRGRSGYTF.

This clonotype was recorded only once. This chain connects TRBV24-1 to TRBJ2-2, with 14 positions matching TRBD2. Germline assignment: CDR1 KGHDR and CDR2 SFDVKD. The CDR3 runs 20 residues. V lost 4 bases to trimming and J lost 0 bases; unmatched junction nucleotides: 9. CDR3 region: CATSDSPGTSGSPNTGELFF. The DNA for the CDR3 is TGTGCCACCAGTGACTCTCCCGGGACTAGCGGGAGCCCGAACACCGGGGAGCTGTTTTTT.

This clonotype was seen a handful of times. V and J are TRBV6-5 and TRBJ2-5, with a tentative D call TRBD1 (5 bases). The V gene lost 4 bases and the J gene lost 5 bases, with 14 bases spanning the gap. Looked up from germline, CDR1 is MNHEY and CDR2 is SVGAGI. The CDR3 covers 14 residues. The CDR3 loop is CASSSLQGSETQYF. CDR3 DNA: TGTGCCAGCAGTTCATTGCAGGGTAGTGAGACCCAGTACTTC.

The V and J genes are TRBV5-1 and TRBJ2-1, with 11 bases that match TRBD2. With 3 bases clipped from V and 7 bases from J, the junction kept 9 bases outside the gene matches. The V gene's germline CDR1 is SGHRS and CDR2 YFSETQ. This CDR3 contains 16 residues. Written as DNA, the CDR3 is TGCGCCAGCAGCTACACTAGCGGGAGAGGTAGGAATGAGCAGTTCTTC. Protein: CASSYTSGRGRNEQFF.

The chain uses TRBV29-1 and TRBJ2-7; TRBD2 might be the D (5 bases). Per germline, CDR1 SQVTM and CDR2 ANQGSEA. V was shortened by 4 bases and J by 7 bases, with 17 bases between the two germline ends. CDR3 length equals 13 residues. The CDR3 reads CSVASSISGEQYF. The CDR3 DNA sequence: TGCAGCGTTGCTTCCTCAATATCGGGGGAGCAGTACTTC.

This clonotype has at least ten counts. The gene calls are TRBV5-5 and TRBJ2-3, with D possibly matching TRBD2 (5 bases). Germline values: CDR1 SGHKS, CDR2 YYEKEE (reference sequence). V was shortened by 1 base and J by 0 bases, with 15 bases between the two germline ends. The CDR3 extends over 17 amino acids. The CDR3 reads CASSLPTTRSSTDTQYF. CDR3 bases: TGTGCCAGCAGCTTGCCGACAACTAGGAGCAGCACAGATACGCAGTATTTT.

This clonotype was counted a few times. The chain has TRBV5-1 and TRBJ2-5, with D tentatively TRBD2 (5 bases). Germline V gene lookup returns CDR1 SGHRS and CDR2 YFSETQ. The CDR3 spans 14 residues. V was clipped by 0 bases and J by 5 bases, with 11 bases between them. The CDR3 coding sequence is TGCGCCAGCAGCTTGGATCCGGGGTTGGAGACCCAGTACTTC. This codes for CASSLDPGLETQYF.

This clonotype was found a few times. The chain couples TRBV6-5 to TRBJ2-3, with D possibly TRBD1 on 6 matching bases. There are 14 residues in the CDR3. Germline-derived CDR1 and CDR2 are MNHEY and SVGAGI. V lost 0 bases to trimming and J lost 5 bases, with 9 bases between them. CDR3 protein: CASSYSGRGDTQYF. The DNA for the CDR3 is TGTGCCAGCAGTTACTCAGGCAGGGGAGATACGCAGTATTTT.

This clonotype occurred a few times. CDR3 bases: TGTGCCAGCAGCTCTGGCGAGGGTACGCTTGGGTTCTTC. Encoded protein: CASSSGEGTLGFF. The chain uses TRBV7-9 and TRBJ2-1, with TRBD2 as a possible D gene (5 bases). This CDR3 has 13 residues. V lost 4 bases to trimming and J lost 15 bases, with 19 bases between them. The V gene's germline CDR1 is SEHNR and CDR2 FQNEAQ (reference sequence). Using reference TRBV7-9 and TRBJ2-1 for the parts outside the CDR3, the full variable domain is DTGVSQNPRHKITKRGQNVTFRCDPISEHNRLYWYRQTLGQGPEFLTYFQNEAQLEKSRLLSDRFSAERPKGSFSTLEIQRTEQGDSAMYLCASSSGEGTLGFFGPGTRLTVL.

The chain links TRBV29-1 to TRBJ2-1; no reliable D call. This CDR3 is 13 amino acids long. Germline-derived CDR1 and CDR2 are SQVTM and ANQGSEA. V lost 4 bases and J lost 2, with 9 bases in between. CDR3 coding DNA: TGCAGCGTTGTGGGGTTGACCTACAATGAGCAGTTCTTC. This gives the protein CSVVGLTYNEQFF.

Points on this clonotype: A clone one base away is much larger, so this may be a read error. This chain links TRBV20-1 with TRBJ2-1; TRBD2 matches 7 bases. Germline V lookup: CDR1 DFQATT, CDR2 SNEGSKA (reference sequence). V lost 5 bases and J lost 0; bases outside the gene matches: 13. The CDR3 runs to 17 residues. The CDR3 region is CSAHSIRAGLSYNEQFF. The CDR3 DNA follows: TGCAGTGCTCACTCGATCCGAGCGGGACTCTCCTACAATGAGCAGTTCTTC.

The V call is TRBV21-1, the J call TRBJ2-7. TRBV21-1 is listed as a pseudogene. The CDR3 extends over 15 amino acids. The CDR3 is CASSVADDLSYEQYF. CDR3 coding DNA: TGTGCCAGCAGCGTAGCGGACGACCTCTCCTACGAGCAGTACTTC.

Concerning this clonotype itself: One end of the junction does not line up with germline, which may come from a read error. The J gene is TRBJ2-3, the V gene TRBV12-3 or TRBV12-4; 11 positions agree with TRBD2. The CDR3 runs to 15 residues. Written as DNA, the CDR3 is TGTGCCAGCAGTGTAGCGGGAGGGGGTTCGGATACGCAGTATTTT. Translation: CASSVAGGGSDTQYF.

This clonotype was seen just once. The chain uses TRBV20-1 and TRBJ1-2; the D gene is possibly TRBD1 (5 bases). This CDR3 is built from 13 residues. In germline, CDR1 is DFQATT, CDR2 SNEGSKA (reference sequence). V lost 0 bases to trimming and J lost 4 bases, with 9 bases between them. The CDR3 nucleotides read TGCAGTGCTAGAGATCAGGGATCCTATGGCTACACCTTC. Its translation is CSARDQGSYGYTF.

This clonotype was seen only a few times. The chain has TRBV6-5 and TRBJ2-3, with D perhaps matching TRBD1 (5 bases). The germline gives CDR1 MNHEY, CDR2 SVGAGI. Deletions cut 2 bases from V and 0 bases from J, with 15 bases between. This CDR3 is built from 17 residues. CDR3 residues: CASSYGSGAVSTDTQYF. The CDR3 DNA sequence: TGTGCCAGCAGTTACGGATCTGGGGCCGTCAGCACAGATACGCAGTATTTT.

The chain combines TRBV3-1 with TRBJ2-7, with D hard to call. The DNA matches TRBJ2-5 better at its end, which makes the J call doubtful. This CDR3 comprises 14 residues. CDR1 LGHDT and CDR2 YNNKEL come from the germline V gene (reference sequence). CDR3 sequence: CASSQLTVKGTQYF. In DNA form, the CDR3 reads TGTGCCAGCAGCCAATTGACGGTAAAGGGGACCCAGTACTTC.